Below, 5 T cell receptor beta chains from the same sample are listed, as sequenced in a study of technical replicates of blood from several donors. Some clones are missing from TCRdb's copy, which holds only in-frame ones; the method was immunoSEQ multiplex PCR. This table has more than 65,000 clones, about 94% appearing once. The sample comprised T cells isolated from PBMCs. The receptors originated from a human donor in good health.

The chain combines TRBV28 with TRBJ2-3; 7 bases are a match to TRBD2. The CDR3 totals 14 residues. CDR1 MDHEN and CDR2 SYDVKM come from the germline V gene. With 10 bases clipped from V and 0 bases from J, the junction kept 7 bases outside the gene matches. CDR3 nucleotides: TGTGCCACGATTCCGGGACTAAGCACAGATACGCAGTATTTT. It translates to CATIPGLSTDTQYF. The full variable domain, with the rest looked up from reference TRBV28 and TRBJ2-3, is DVKVTQSSRYLVKRTGEKVFLECVQDMDHENMFWYRQDPGLGLRLIYFSYDVKMKEKGDIPEGYSVSREKKERFSLILESASTNQTSMYLCATIPGLSTDTQYFGPGTRLTVL.

This chain connects TRBV30 to TRBJ2-5, with 7 bases that match TRBD2. CDR3 length: 16 amino acids. V was clipped by 0 bases and J by 2 bases; unmatched bases: 9. Germline loops: CDR1 GTSNPN, CDR2 SVGIG (reference sequence). The CDR3 nucleotides are TGTGCCTGGAGTGTAGGTAAAGGACTAGGTCAAGAGACCCAGTACTTC. Protein sequence: CAWSVGKGLGQETQYF.

V is TRBV2 and J is TRBJ2-3; D is undetermined. CDR1 is SNHLY and CDR2 is FYNNEI in the germline V gene. The CDR3 loop spans 12 amino acids. V gave up 3 bases and J gave up 4 bases, with 5 bases separating them. The CDR3 DNA is TGTGCCAGCAGTGACGAGGCAGATACGCAGTATTTT. Translating it yields CASSDEADTQYF. Full variable domain (rest looked up from reference TRBV2 and TRBJ2-3): EPEVTQTPSHQVTQMGQEVILRCVPISNHLYFYWYRQILGQKVEFLVSFYNNEISEKSEIFDDQFSVERPDGSNFTLKIRSTKLEDSAMYFCASSDEADTQYFGPGTRLTVL.

This chain connects TRBV4-3 to TRBJ1-1, with D uncertain. Trimming shortened V by 0 bases and J by 11 bases, and 19 bases separated the two germline ends. The CDR3 totals 15 residues. The germline V gene encodes CDR1 LGHNA and CDR2 YSLEER. The CDR3 protein is CASSQDLKRRPMAFF. The CDR3 coding sequence is TGCGCCAGCAGCCAAGATTTGAAGCGCAGACCTATGGCTTTCTTT.

The chain carries TRBV28 and TRBJ2-7; D gene uncertain. Trimming removed 5 bases at V and 4 bases at J, with 12 bases between. Germline CDR1 and CDR2: MDHEN and SYDVKM. The CDR3 extends over 13 amino acids. Here the CDR3 reads CASSLSPVYEQYF. In DNA form, the CDR3 reads TGTGCCAGCAGTCTCTCACCGGTATACGAGCAGTACTTC.